These 21 T cell receptor beta chains came from one sample sequenced in a study of follicular helper T cells after annual influenza vaccination. Described time point: 2015-2016 season, pre-vaccination. Using immunoSEQ multiplex PCR, the repertoire was profiled, and TCRdb retains in-frame clones only, with some absent. The data show approximately 5,000 clones, about 79% seen once. The material sequenced was CXCR5+ CD38- circulating T follicular helper cells from blood, taken on the day of influenza vaccination. This sample's subset: circulating Tfh, non-naive CD4+CXCR5+PD-1+ (ICOS+CD38+ or ICOS-CD38-). The receptor set was obtained from an adult who received the influenza vaccine.

The J gene is TRBJ2-5, the V gene TRBV10-3; D is undetermined. This CDR3 is 13 amino acids long. Trimming shortened V by 0 bases and J by 5 bases, and 7 bases separated the two germline ends. Per germline, CDR1 ENHRY and CDR2 SYGVKD. The CDR3 loop reads CAISESTRETQYF. In DNA, the CDR3 is TGTGCCATCAGTGAGTCGACTCGGGAGACCCAGTACTTC.

V usage is TRBV7-6 and J usage is TRBJ2-7; unclear D gene. Deletions cut 2 bases from V and 0 bases from J, with 8 bases between. Germline V gives CDR1 SGHVS, CDR2 FNYEAQ. The CDR3 is made up of 14 amino acids. CDR3 residues: CASSLPESSYEQYF. CDR3 nucleotides: TGTGCCAGCAGCTTACCAGAAAGCTCCTACGAGCAGTACTTC.

This clone has just one count. The J gene is TRBJ2-2, the V gene TRBV4-3; D is ambiguous. The CDR3 loop spans 16 amino acids. Trimming left V 4 bases short and J 0 bases short, with 12 bases between. Germline loops: CDR1 LGHNA, CDR2 YSLEER. The CDR3 is CASSPSSHTNTGELFF. CDR3 DNA sequence: TGCGCCAGCAGCCCCTCCTCTCACACGAACACCGGGGAGCTGTTTTTT.

V and J are TRBV7-8 and TRBJ1-1; D gene unclear. V dropped 2 bases and J dropped 4 bases, with 17 bases sitting between them. Per the germline V gene, CDR1 is SGHVS and CDR2 is FQNEAQ. The CDR3 spans 16 residues. CDR3: CASSLRAMGSGTEAFF. In DNA form, the CDR3 reads TGTGCCAGCAGCTTAAGGGCTATGGGGTCGGGCACTGAAGCTTTCTTT.

This clone was seen only once. The rearrangement uses TRBV27 and TRBJ2-3; no clear D gene. V was pared by 4 bases and J by 0 bases, with 8 bases between. This CDR3 has 14 residues. Germline V gene lookup returns CDR1 MNHEY and CDR2 SMNVEV (reference sequence). CDR3 residues: CASSSDYSTDTQYF. The CDR3 DNA reads as TGTGCCAGCAGTTCTGATTATAGCACAGATACGCAGTATTTT.

V gene TRBV6-5 combines with J gene TRBJ1-3; D gene unclear. Trimming left V 5 bases short and J 2 bases short, with 7 bases between. The CDR3 spans 13 residues. Looked up from germline, CDR1 is MNHEY and CDR2 is SVGAGI. This chain's CDR3 is CASSQSTGNTIYF. DNA for the CDR3: TGTGCCAGCAGTCAGAGCACTGGAAACACCATATATTTT.

The DNA of the CDR3 is TGTGCCAGCAGCTTCCGCAATGAGCAGTTCTTC. It translates to CASSFRNEQFF. This chain links TRBV11-2 with TRBJ2-1; the D is unclear. Germline lookup yields CDR1 SGHAT and CDR2 FQNNGV. The CDR3 loop spans 11 amino acids. V lost 3 bases to trimming and J lost 6 bases, with 3 bases between them. The full variable domain, rest sourced from reference TRBV11-2 and TRBJ2-1, is EAGVAQSPRYKIIEKRQSVAFWCNPISGHATLYWYQQILGQGPKLLIQFQNNGVVDDSQLPKDRFSAERLKGVDSTLKIQPAKLEDSAVYLCASSFRNEQFFGPGTRLTVL.

The rearrangement joins TRBV5-1 to TRBJ2-3, with TRBD1 matching over 7 bases. The J segment lost 4 bases and the V segment lost 3 bases, leaving 5 bases of the junction unmatched. Per germline, CDR1 SGHRS and CDR2 YFSETQ. The CDR3 loop spans 14 amino acids. This CDR3 is CASSSGQQPDTQYF. The DNA of the CDR3 is TGCGCCAGCAGCTCGGGACAGCAGCCAGATACGCAGTATTTT.

V is TRBV7-8 and J is TRBJ2-7; TRBD2 matches at 10 bases. Germline CDR1 reads SGHVS; CDR2 reads FQNEAQ. CDR3 length equals 16 residues. Unmatched junction bases numbered 7, after V lost 1 base and J lost 4 bases. The CDR3 DNA reads TGTGCCAGCAGCTTAGGCAGGGCTAGCGGGGGTTACGAGCAGTACTTC. This encodes CASSLGRASGGYEQYF.

The chain joins TRBV5-3 to TRBJ1-5; TRBD1 aligns across 8 bases. TRBV5-3 is reported as an ORF; its role is uncertain. The CDR3 is made up of 17 amino acids. The ends lost 0 bases at V and 5 bases at J; junction bases unmatched: 10. The CDR3, as DNA: TGTGCCAGAAGCTTGGGGGAGACAGGGGCTGTCGATCAGCCCCAGCATTTT. Protein sequence: CARSLGETGAVDQPQHF.

The V and J genes are TRBV4-3 and TRBJ2-7; TRBD1 might be the D (6 bases). The CDR3 sequence is 16 residues long. V was clipped by 0 bases and J by 0 bases, with 12 bases between them. The germline V gene encodes CDR1 LGHNA and CDR2 YSLEER. DNA of the CDR3: TGCGCCAGCAGCCAAGATTCCACAGGGACCTCCTACGAGCAGTACTTC. It translates to CASSQDSTGTSYEQYF.

The V call is TRBV12-1, the J call TRBJ2-7; the table's TRBD1 call for D was not verified on the DNA. TRBV12-1 is deemed a pseudogene. This CDR3 spans 11 amino acids. As DNA, the CDR3 is TGTGCCAGCAGCTTTTTGTCAGAGCAGTACTTC. Protein: CASSFLSEQYF.

This clone was counted only a few times. The chain links TRBV10-3 to TRBJ1-5, with D unresolved. This CDR3 has 14 amino acids. Germline CDR1 ENHRY, CDR2 SYGVKD. Trimming took off 10 bases at V and 3 bases at J, with 16 bases between the two ends. CDR3: CATRGPEYNQPQHF. The DNA for the CDR3 is TGTGCCACTCGAGGGCCGGAGTACAATCAGCCCCAGCATTTT.

The rearrangement uses TRBV5-1 and TRBJ2-1; the match to TRBD2 covers 8 bases. Germline V gene data show CDR1 as SGHRS and CDR2 as YFSETQ. Germline trimming cut 3 bases from V and 5 bases from J; bases unmatched to any gene: 7. This CDR3 contains 15 residues. CDR3 sequence: CASSSSGGYHNEQFF. DNA for the CDR3: TGCGCCAGCAGCTCAAGCGGGGGATACCACAATGAGCAGTTCTTC.

V gene TRBV7-2 combines with J gene TRBJ1-1, with TRBD1 as a possible D gene (5 bases). The CDR3 length is 15 residues. Germline V gives CDR1 SGHTA, CDR2 FQGNSA. Trimming cost V 4 bases and J 8 bases, with 20 bases left between them. The CDR3 DNA sequence: TGTGCCAGCAGCTGGGGGGGAGGGACGGCTCGAGAAGCTTTCTTT. As protein: CASSWGGGTAREAFF.

CDR3 amino acids: CASTSSSVDTEAFF. As DNA, the CDR3 is TGCGCCAGCACCTCGTCTTCGGTTGACACTGAAGCTTTCTTT. The rearrangement joins TRBV5-1 to TRBJ1-1; D remains unclear. In germline, CDR1 is SGHRS, CDR2 YFSETQ. Trimming removed 6 bases at V and 3 bases at J, with 15 bases between. The CDR3 has 14 amino acids.

The chain uses TRBV7-8 and TRBJ1-1; TRBD1 agrees at 8 bases. Unmatched junction bases numbered 9, after V lost 5 bases and J lost 4 bases. Per the germline V gene, CDR1 is SGHVS and CDR2 is FQNEAQ. The CDR3 is made up of 15 amino acids. CDR3 in amino acids: CASSAVQGARTEAFF. CDR3 DNA sequence: TGTGCCAGCAGCGCTGTCCAGGGGGCGCGCACTGAAGCTTTCTTT.

This clone has just a few counts. In DNA form, the CDR3 reads TGTGCCAGCAGTTACTCGGGCGTGGATGAAAAACTGTTTTTT. This gives the protein CASSYSGVDEKLFF. The V call is TRBV6-6, the J call TRBJ1-4, with D unclear. The CDR3 length is 14 residues. From germline, CDR1 is MNHNY and CDR2 SVGAGI (reference sequence). V was pared by 0 bases and J by 6 bases, with 8 bases between.

This clone was counted a few times. The chain couples TRBV5-6 to TRBJ1-2, with D unclear. Germline CDR1 and CDR2: SGHDT and YYEEEE. The V gene lost 4 bases and the J gene lost 2 bases, with 6 bases spanning the gap. The CDR3 extends over 12 amino acids. The CDR3 nucleotides read TGTGCCAGCAGCCCGGGGAACTATGGCTACACCTTC. Amino acid sequence: CASSPGNYGYTF.

The chain links TRBV7-9 to TRBJ1-2, with D maybe TRBD1 (5 bases). The CDR3 contains 15 residues. The V gene lost 0 bases and the J gene lost 8 bases, with 16 bases spanning the gap. Germline V gene sequence: CDR1 SEHNR, CDR2 FQNEAQ (reference sequence). The CDR3 reads CASSLADRRSKGYTF. The CDR3 DNA follows: TGTGCCAGCAGCTTAGCCGACAGACGCTCTAAGGGCTACACCTTC. Supplemented by reference TRBV7-9 and TRBJ1-2, the full variable domain reads DTGVSQNPRHKITKRGQNVTFRCDPISEHNRLYWYRQTLGQGPEFLTYFQNEAQLEKSRLLSDRFSAERPKGSFSTLEIQRTEQGDSAMYLCASSLADRRSKGYTFGSGTRLTVV.

The chain is built from TRBV12-5 and TRBJ2-7, with unresolved D. The V end was cut by 5 bases, the J end by 7 bases, with 12 bases between. The germline V gene has CDR1 LGHNT and CDR2 FRNRAP. The CDR3 runs to 12 residues. DNA of the CDR3: TGTGCTAGTGGTCCCAACCCGTGGGAGCAGTACTTC. Protein sequence: CASGPNPWEQYF.